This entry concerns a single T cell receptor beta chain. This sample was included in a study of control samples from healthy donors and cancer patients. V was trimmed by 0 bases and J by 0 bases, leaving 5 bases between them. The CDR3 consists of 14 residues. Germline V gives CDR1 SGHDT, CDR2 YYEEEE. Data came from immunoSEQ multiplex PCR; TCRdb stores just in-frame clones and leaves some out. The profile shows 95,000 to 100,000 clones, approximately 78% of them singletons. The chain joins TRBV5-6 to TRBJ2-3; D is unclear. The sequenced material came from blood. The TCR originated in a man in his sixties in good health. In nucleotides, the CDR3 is TGTGCCAGCAGCTTGGGGCACAGCACAGATACGCAGTATTTT. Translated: CASSLGHSTDTQYF.